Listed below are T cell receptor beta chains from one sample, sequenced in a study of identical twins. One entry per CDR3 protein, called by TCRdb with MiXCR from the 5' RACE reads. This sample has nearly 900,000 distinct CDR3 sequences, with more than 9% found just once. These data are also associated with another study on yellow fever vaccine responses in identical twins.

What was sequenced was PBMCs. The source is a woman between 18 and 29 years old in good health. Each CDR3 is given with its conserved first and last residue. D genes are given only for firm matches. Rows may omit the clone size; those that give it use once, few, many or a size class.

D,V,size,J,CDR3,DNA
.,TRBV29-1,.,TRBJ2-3,CSVHPSQDTQYF,TGCAGCGTCCATCCTAGTCAAGATACGCAGTATTTT
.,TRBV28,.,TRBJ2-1,CASSSGQNNEQFF,TGTGCCAGCAGTTCAGGACAGAACAATGAGCAGTTCTTC
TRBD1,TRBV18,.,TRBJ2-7,CASSPSKGTGSYEQYF,TGTGCCAGCTCACCATCGAAAGGGACAGGGTCCTACGAGCAGTACTTC
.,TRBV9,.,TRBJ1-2,CASSVHEFGVRSGYTF,TGTGCCAGCAGCGTACATGAATTTGGGGTACGGAGTGGCTACACCTTC
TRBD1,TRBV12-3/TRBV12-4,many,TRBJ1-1,CASSLGGQPNNEAFF,TGTGCCAGCAGTTTGGGGGGACAGCCGAATAATGAAGCTTTCTTT
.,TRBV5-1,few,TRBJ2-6,CASSNWYSGANVLTF,TGCGCCAGCAGCAATTGGTATTCTGGGGCCAACGTCCTGACTTTC
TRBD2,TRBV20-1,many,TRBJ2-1,CSATPGLAGDRFF,TGCAGTGCAACTCCGGGACTAGCGGGAGACAGGTTCTTC
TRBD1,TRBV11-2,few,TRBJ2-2,CASSFRLGVRDRVTGELFF,TGTGCCAGCAGCTTCAGGTTAGGTGTCCGGGACAGGGTGACCGGGGAGCTGTTTTTT
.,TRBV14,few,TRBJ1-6,CASSHLGTGYNSPLHF,TGTGCCAGCAGCCACCTCGGGACGGGCTATAATTCACCCCTCCACTTT
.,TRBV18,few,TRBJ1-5,CASSQGGSQPQHF,TGTGCCAGCTCCCAAGGCGGTTCACAGCCCCAGCATTTT
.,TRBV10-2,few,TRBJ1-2,CASSGAGTYVYGYTF,TGCGCCAGCAGTGGCGCCGGGACCTACGTCTATGGCTACACCTTC
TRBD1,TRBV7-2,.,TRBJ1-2,CASSLARLRTGTNYGYTF,TGTGCCAGCAGCTTAGCGAGGCTTCGGACAGGAACTAACTATGGCTACACCTTC
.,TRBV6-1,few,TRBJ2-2,CASTARADGELFF,TGTGCCAGCACCGCTAGGGCGGACGGGGAGCTGTTTTTT
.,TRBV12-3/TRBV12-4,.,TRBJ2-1,CASSLQEVNEQFF,TGTGCCAGCAGTTTGCAGGAGGTCAATGAGCAGTTCTTC
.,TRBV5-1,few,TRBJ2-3,CASSLAGSGGMDTQYF,TGCGCCAGCAGCTTGGCTGGGAGTGGGGGCATGGATACGCAGTATTTT
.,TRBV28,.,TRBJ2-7,CASSFLAKHPYEQYF,TGTGCCAGCAGTTTTCTGGCGAAGCACCCCTACGAGCAGTACTTC